This T cell receptor beta chain was captured by sequencing in a study of identical twins. Study conclusions and caveats: Weaker excess twin sharing was observed in beta out-of-frame sequences. Conclusions relied on cross-sectional statistical analysis, not following the same donors.

Carrying unique molecular identifiers, the cDNA also gained a universal primer site through template switching. TCRdb redid the calling of the 5' RACE reads with MiXCR, one entry per CDR3 protein. The table has 540,000 or so distinct CDR3 sequences, about 20% seen once. With regard to this clonotype: Its target is not known.

CDR1 MDHEN and CDR2 SYDVKM come from the germline V gene. Trimming at V came to 7 bases and at J to 5 bases, leaving 5 bases not matched to a gene. This CDR3 is 13 amino acids long. The data were also submitted as part of a second study, on yellow fever vaccine responses in identical twins.

Material: CD4+ T cells sorted from blood. This rearrangement joins TRBV28 to TRBJ2-7; 10 bases are shared with TRBD1. This clonotype was sampled from a woman aged 18 to 35 in good health. The CDR3 here is CASIRTGGNEQYV. The DNA of the CDR3 is TGTGCCAGCATCCGGACAGGGGGAAACGAGCAGTACGTC.